This TCR beta chain originates from a study of control samples from healthy donors and cancer patients (TCRdb year 2020). The germline ends are 10 bases apart after V is trimmed by 6 bases and J by 4 bases. The germline V gene yields MNHEY for CDR1 and SVGEGT for CDR2. Taken from cysteine to phenylalanine, the CDR3 has 13 residues. The kept DNA is CDR3 alone, 39 bases in frame from the first base. The library was built by means of the immunoSEQ multiplex PCR assay. In its TCRdb copy, this immuneACCESS table keeps in-frame sequences only and misses some clones. Where compared with another copy, unresolved V genes explain less than half of these, and the others have no known cause. The table for this sample lists about 130,000 clones; roughly 94% of them were counted only once. The ten top clones hold more than 13% of the sample. As to this clone: This clone's antigen is unknown. Base qualities are not recorded, but no much larger clone differs from it by a single base.

The sequence links TRBV6-2 or TRBV6-3 to TRBJ1-5; no D gene can be assigned with confidence. Sample: PBMCs. The receptor comes from a man between 60 and 75 years old with colorectal cancer. The nucleotides read TGTGCCAGCAGCTCAGTTGAGAATCAGCCCCAGCATTTT. It codes for CASSSVENQPQHF.